This T cell receptor (beta chain) is from a study of blood T cell repertoires in COVID-19. Turning to the study itself: There were acute and convalescent COVID-19 samples, and they came from the United States, Italy and Spain. Nucleic acid was either cDNA or gDNA, and it came from T cells, B-cell-depleted T cells, or PBMCs.

Enrolled during active infection, Seattle patients were then followed longitudinally. This CDR3 has 14 residues. Per the germline V gene, CDR1 is SGHTA and CDR2 is FQGNSA. V shed 2 bases and J shed 8 bases, with 15 bases lying between them. Original methodology: From reference gene primer amplification, estimates of nucleated cell counts were derived. Clones were read by immunoSEQ multiplex PCR, and TCRdb kept only the in-frame ones, dropping some. Clone size and the V and J calls come from that table; the DNA yielded D and trimming. The sample has around 300,000 clones, approximately 90% seen once; the top ten hold roughly 7%.

Sequencing was carried out using peripheral blood. The sequence was collected from a woman in her twenties or thirties with COVID-19, enrolled during active disease. The V and J genes are TRBV7-2 and TRBJ1-2; D might be TRBD1 (6 bases). The CDR3 bases are TGTGCCAGCAGCTTATACGAAGGGGGTCGGGGCTACACCTTC. It encodes CASSLYEGGRGYTF. Combining the CDR3 with reference TRBV7-2 and TRBJ1-2 gives the whole variable domain GAGVSQSPSNKVTEKGKDVELRCDPISGHTALYWYRQSLGQGLEFLIYFQGNSAPDKSGLPSDRFSAERTGGSVSTLTIQRTQQEDSAVYLCASSLYEGGRGYTFGSGTRLTVV.